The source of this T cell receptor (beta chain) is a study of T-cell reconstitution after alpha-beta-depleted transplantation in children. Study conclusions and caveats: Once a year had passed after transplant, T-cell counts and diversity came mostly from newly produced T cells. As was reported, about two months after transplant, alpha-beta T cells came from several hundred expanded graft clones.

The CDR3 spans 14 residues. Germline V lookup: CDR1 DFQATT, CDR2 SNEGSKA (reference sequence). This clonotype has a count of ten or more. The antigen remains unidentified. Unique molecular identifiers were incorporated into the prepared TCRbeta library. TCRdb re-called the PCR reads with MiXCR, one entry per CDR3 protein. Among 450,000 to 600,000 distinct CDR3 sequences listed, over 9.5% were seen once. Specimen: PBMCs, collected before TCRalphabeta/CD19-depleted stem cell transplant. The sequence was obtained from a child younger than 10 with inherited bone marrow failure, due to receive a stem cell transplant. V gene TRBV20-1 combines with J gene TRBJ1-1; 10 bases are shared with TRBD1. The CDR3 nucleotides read TGCAGCCCGTGGACAGGGGGAAGGAACACTGAAGCTTTCTTT. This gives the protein CSPWTGGRNTEAFF.